A single sample gave rise to the 21 T cell receptor beta chains below, sequenced in a study of blood T cell repertoires in COVID-19 (TCRdb year 2020). The method behind the library was the immunoSEQ multiplex PCR assay. The clones in this table, taken by TCRdb from immuneACCESS, are in-frame only. Not every clone is retained; where verified, under half of the shortfall comes from an unresolved V gene, and the cause of the rest is unknown. This sample has 250,000 to 300,000 clones in its table, and roughly 90% of those were observed once. The top ten clones comprise 2% to 2.5% of the sample. Sequencing used peripheral blood. These TCRs come from a woman younger than 45 with COVID-19, enrolled during active disease.

V usage is TRBV7-9 and J usage is TRBJ1-3; possible D gene TRBD1, 6 bases. V lost 3 bases and J lost 0, with 15 bases in between. The CDR3 consists of 17 residues. Germline CDR1 SEHNR, CDR2 FQNEAQ (reference sequence). Here the CDR3 reads CASSFAGEVYSGNTIYF. CDR3 bases: TGTGCCAGCAGCTTTGCAGGGGAAGTATACTCTGGAAACACCATATATTTT.

This clone has just a few counts. V gene TRBV19 combines with J gene TRBJ1-2; D unresolved. This CDR3 comprises 12 residues. The V gene lost 8 bases and the J gene lost 10 bases, with 17 bases spanning the gap. Germline loops: CDR1 LNHDA, CDR2 SQIVND (reference sequence). For the CDR3, the DNA is TGTGCCAGTGCGGGTCCTTCTGCTCCCTACACCTTC. Protein: CASAGPSAPYTF. The full variable domain, rest sourced from reference TRBV19 and TRBJ1-2, is DGGITQSPKYLFRKEGQNVTLSCEQNLNHDAMYWYRQDPGQGLRLIYYSQIVNDFQKGDIAEGYSVSREKKESFPLTVTSAQKNPTAFYLCASAGPSAPYTFGSGTRLTVV.

The J gene is TRBJ2-1, the V gene TRBV5-6, with 12 bases lining up with TRBD2. The CDR3 contains 18 residues. CDR1 and CDR2 (germline): SGHDT, YYEEEE. V trimming: 5 bases; J trimming: 8 bases; junction bases outside the gene matches: 17. The CDR3 bases are TGTGCCAGCAGTAATCCTAGCGGGAGGGCCAAGGGTAGTGATGAGCAGTTCTTC. Translating it yields CASSNPSGRAKGSDEQFF.

The chain is built from TRBV6-5 and TRBJ2-7, with 11 bases lining up with TRBD1. V shed 1 base, J shed 4 bases, and the junction held 6 bases outside the gene matches. The germline CDR1 and CDR2 sequences are MNHEY and SVGAGI. The CDR3 totals 16 residues. The CDR3 DNA is TGTGCCAGCAGTTACTTGAGGACAGGGGGCTTTTACGAGCAGTACTTC. This sequence encodes CASSYLRTGGFYEQYF.

V and J are TRBV5-6 and TRBJ2-5; D not resolved. V shed 3 bases and J shed 5 bases, with 23 bases lying between them. The CDR3 is 17 residues long. CDR1 and CDR2 (germline): SGHDT, YYEEEE. The CDR3 region is CASSSSEIDGFGETQYF. In DNA, the CDR3 is TGTGCCAGCAGCTCCTCGGAGATAGACGGGTTTGGGGAGACCCAGTACTTC. Looking up the rest from reference TRBV5-6 and TRBJ2-5 gives the full variable domain: DAGVTQSPTHLIKTRGQQVTLRCSPKSGHDTVSWYQQALGQGPQFIFQYYEEEERQRGNFPDRFSGHQFPNYSSELNVNALLLGDSALYLCASSSSEIDGFGETQYFGPGTRLLVL.

This chain joins TRBV9 and TRBJ1-1; D is perhaps TRBD1 (5 bases). The germline CDR1 and CDR2 sequences are SGDLS and YYNGEE. V lost 0 bases and J lost 1, with 7 bases in between. This CDR3 is 14 amino acids long. CDR3 in amino acids: CASSVGQSNTEAFF. In DNA, the CDR3 is TGTGCCAGCAGCGTAGGACAGTCGAACACTGAAGCTTTCTTT.

The V and J genes are TRBV15 and TRBJ1-1, with unresolved D. The CDR3 sequence is 14 residues long. Germline V gene lookup returns CDR1 LNHNV and CDR2 YYDKDF (reference sequence). V lost 0 bases to trimming and J lost 6 bases, with 11 bases between them. DNA of the CDR3: TGTGCCACCAGCAGAGATAGAGGGTGGGCTGAAGCTTTCTTT. Protein product: CATSRDRGWAEAFF.

The chain employs TRBV15 and TRBJ1-4, with 7 bases matching TRBD1. V trimming: 1 base; J trimming: 6 bases; junction bases outside the gene matches: 5. The CDR3 runs 15 residues. Germline V gene lookup returns CDR1 LNHNV and CDR2 YYDKDF (reference sequence). The CDR3 is CATSRGQGGHEKLFF. DNA for the CDR3: TGTGCCACCAGCAGAGGACAGGGAGGCCATGAAAAACTGTTTTTT.

The CDR3 DNA is TGTGCCAGCAGTTGGGGAGGGACTACTCTCGAGCAGTACTTC. Its protein product is CASSWGGTTLEQYF. This chain links TRBV27 with TRBJ2-7; 7 nucleotides align to TRBD2. The CDR3 loop spans 14 amino acids. The V gene end was trimmed by 4 bases and the J gene end by 6 bases; junction bases not matched to a gene: 9. CDR1 is MNHEY, CDR2 SMNVEV, per germline (reference sequence).

The chain recombines TRBV19 with TRBJ2-1, with TRBD2 identical over 10 bases. CDR3 size: 17 residues. V lost 3 bases to trimming and J lost 2 bases; unmatched junction nucleotides: 7. CDR1 and CDR2 from the germline V gene are LNHDA and SQIVND (reference sequence). The CDR3: CASSIRPGLATYNEQFF. DNA for the CDR3: TGTGCCAGTAGTATCCGACCGGGACTAGCGACCTACAATGAGCAGTTCTTC.

Remarks on this clone: The junction departs from the called germline gene at one end, perhaps through a read error. The chain carries TRBV28 and TRBJ1-1, with 10 bases that match TRBD1. Germline V lookup: CDR1 MDHEN, CDR2 SYDVKM. This CDR3 contains 15 residues. DNA of the CDR3: TGTGCCAGCAGTCTATGGGACAGGGGGAACACTGAAGCTTTCTTT. It is translated as CASSLWDRGNTEAFF.

The chain is built from TRBV5-1 and TRBJ1-5; 8 bases are shared with TRBD1. Looked up from germline, CDR1 is SGHRS and CDR2 is YFSETQ. Germline trimming cut 4 bases from V and 2 bases from J; bases unmatched to any gene: 8. The CDR3 sequence is 16 residues long. In DNA form, the CDR3 reads TGCGCCAGCAGCCCGACAGGGGCGGTCGGCAATCAGCCCCAGCATTTT. Its translation is CASSPTGAVGNQPQHF.

This chain joins TRBV3-1 (or the pseudogene TRBV3-2) and TRBJ2-4, with TRBD2 matching 8 bases. Germline V CDR1 and CDR2: LGHDT, YNNKEL (reference sequence). Germline trimming cut 0 bases from V and 7 bases from J; bases unmatched to any gene: 14. This CDR3 contains 18 residues. The CDR3 reads CASSQDVSGSGSLNIQYF. The CDR3 DNA follows: TGTGCCAGCAGCCAAGATGTCAGTGGGAGCGGGAGTTTGAACATTCAGTACTTC.

This chain joins TRBV30 and TRBJ1-1, with 9 positions matching TRBD1. The germline V gene has CDR1 GTSNPN and CDR2 SVGIG (reference sequence). The CDR3 runs to 14 residues. Germline trimming cut 2 bases from V and 4 bases from J; bases unmatched to any gene: 5. CDR3 DNA sequence: TGTGCCTGGAGTCAAGGGACAGGGATCACTGAAGCTTTCTTT. Translated: CAWSQGTGITEAFF.

The gene calls are TRBV28 and TRBJ2-1; D is possibly TRBD2 (5 bases). Trimming removed 3 bases at V and 0 bases at J, with 9 bases between. CDR1 and CDR2 (germline): MDHEN, SYDVKM. The CDR3 has 15 residues. The DNA of the CDR3 is TGTGCCAGCAGTTTGGAGGAACCCTCCTACAATGAGCAGTTCTTC. This sequence encodes CASSLEEPSYNEQFF.

This chain connects TRBV28 to TRBJ1-2, with 7 bases that match TRBD1. V dropped 3 bases and J dropped 4; count of bases not matched to a gene: 11. CDR1 is MDHEN and CDR2 is SYDVKM in the germline V gene. There are 16 residues in the CDR3. CDR3 residues: CASSLMSTGASYGYTF. In DNA, the CDR3 is TGTGCCAGCAGTTTGATGTCCACAGGGGCCAGCTATGGCTACACCTTC.

This clone was observed a few times. The rearrangement links TRBV2 to TRBJ2-7; maybe TRBD1 (5 bases). V was pared by 7 bases and J by 0 bases, with 19 bases between. Per the germline V gene, CDR1 is SNHLY and CDR2 is FYNNEI. This CDR3 region has 16 residues. This CDR3 reads CASIPRSRVSSYEQYF. The CDR3 DNA reads as TGTGCCAGCATTCCCCGATCCAGGGTGAGCTCCTACGAGCAGTACTTC.

The V call is TRBV28, the J call TRBJ2-3; 7 bases are shared with TRBD2. The CDR3 spans 15 residues. V lost 2 bases to trimming and J lost 4 bases; unmatched junction nucleotides: 6. Per the germline V gene, CDR1 is MDHEN and CDR2 is SYDVKM. The DNA for the CDR3 is TGTGCCAGCAGTTTACCAGCGGGAAAGTCAGATACGCAGTATTTT. It codes for CASSLPAGKSDTQYF.

This chain joins TRBV19 and TRBJ1-5; D is ambiguous. Germline V gene lookup returns CDR1 LNHDA and CDR2 SQIVND (reference sequence). CDR3 length: 12 amino acids. Trimming removed 3 bases from V and 5 bases from J, with 5 bases in between. DNA of the CDR3: TGTGCCAGTAGTATTTCCGATCAGCCCCAGCATTTT. This translates into CASSISDQPQHF.

The count of this clone is one. This sequence joins TRBV19 and TRBJ1-1; possible D gene TRBD1, 5 bases. Germline CDR1 LNHDA, CDR2 SQIVND (reference sequence). The CDR3 runs to 16 residues. Deletions cut 10 bases from V and 0 bases from J, with 21 bases between. CDR3 bases: TGTGCCACCCTCGGGACTAACCAGGAAATGAACACTGAAGCTTTCTTT. It translates to CATLGTNQEMNTEAFF.

The genes are TRBV28 and TRBJ1-2, with TRBD1 matching over 12 bases. Germline CDR1 is MDHEN and CDR2 is SYDVKM. The CDR3 sequence is 12 residues long. Germline trimming cut 4 bases from V and 13 bases from J; bases unmatched to any gene: 4. The CDR3 spells CASSSGTGGRTF. The CDR3 coding sequence is TGTGCCAGCAGTTCCGGGACAGGGGGCCGCACCTTC.